Following are 23 T cell receptor beta chains from one sample sequenced in a study of OX40 agonist ivuxolimab in advanced cancers. Sequenced by immunoSEQ multiplex PCR; TCRdb stores in-frame clones only, minus some. Counted here are 65,000 to 80,000 clones, roughly 90% occurring once; the ten biggest clones make up over 0.35%. The sample was CD4+ or CD8+ T cells sorted from blood, taken in a trial of the OX40 agonist ivuxolimab. The receptors here all came from an adult with an advanced solid tumor such as melanoma, head and neck, liver or kidney cancer.

V is TRBV19 and J is TRBJ1-1; unclear D gene. The V end was cut by 2 bases, the J end by 1 base, with 5 bases between. This CDR3 comprises 13 residues. The V gene's germline CDR1 is LNHDA and CDR2 SQIVND (reference sequence). Here the CDR3 reads CASSIKPNTEAFF. DNA for the CDR3: TGTGCCAGTAGTATAAAACCGAACACTGAAGCTTTCTTT. Complete variable domain (other parts from reference TRBV19 and TRBJ1-1): DGGITQSPKYLFRKEGQNVTLSCEQNLNHDAMYWYRQDPGQGLRLIYYSQIVNDFQKGDIAEGYSVSREKKESFPLTVTSAQKNPTAFYLCASSIKPNTEAFFGQGTRLTVV.

This clone has a handful of counts. The chain employs TRBV11-3 and TRBJ2-7, with 7 bases that match TRBD1. V trimming: 4 bases; J trimming: 1 base; junction bases outside the gene matches: 7. The CDR3 runs 15 residues. CDR1 and CDR2 (germline): SGHNT, YENEEA. CDR3 sequence reads: CASSSRPGQSYEQYF. CDR3 coding DNA: TGTGCCAGCAGCTCCCGACCGGGACAGTCCTACGAGCAGTACTTC.

The rearrangement joins TRBV7-2 to TRBJ2-7; maybe TRBD1 (6 bases). Trimming took off 5 bases at V and 5 bases at J, with 13 bases between the two ends. There are 13 residues in the CDR3. CDR1 is SGHTA, CDR2 FQGNSA, per germline. The CDR3 DNA reads as TGTGCCAGCAGCCCCTACAGGGTCGACGAGCAGTACTTC. Residues: CASSPYRVDEQYF.

This rearrangement joins TRBV9 to TRBJ1-1; D not certain. This CDR3 contains 13 residues. CDR1 is SGDLS and CDR2 is YYNGEE in the germline V gene. With 3 bases removed from V and 3 bases from J, the gap between germline ends came to 9 bases. The CDR3, as DNA: TGTGCCAGCAGCGCACGACTATACACTGAAGCTTTCTTT. The encoded protein is CASSARLYTEAFF.

The chain combines TRBV20-1 with TRBJ1-1; no reliable D call. CDR1 is DFQATT, CDR2 SNEGSKA, per germline (reference sequence). V lost 8 bases and J 4 bases, leaving 8 bases between the germline ends. The CDR3 consists of 10 residues. The CDR3 spells CSPGGTEAFF. For the CDR3, the DNA is TGCAGTCCCGGAGGCACTGAAGCTTTCTTT.

The chain combines TRBV5-4 with TRBJ2-1; TRBD1 matches at 8 bases. The CDR3 contains 16 residues. Germline V lookup: CDR1 SGHNT, CDR2 YYREEE (reference sequence). V dropped 3 bases and J dropped 5; count of bases not matched to a gene: 10. The CDR3 DNA follows: TGTGCCAGCAGCTCGATGACAGGGGTCGTTCACAATGAGCAGTTCTTC. As protein: CASSSMTGVVHNEQFF.

This rearrangement joins TRBV4-1 to TRBJ2-7; TRBD2 matches 12 bases. From germline, CDR1 is MGHRA and CDR2 YSYEKL. The CDR3 runs to 16 residues. Germline trimming cut 0 bases from V and 7 bases from J; bases unmatched to any gene: 7. The CDR3 DNA follows: TGCGCCAGCAGCCAAGATATGCTAGCGGGAGGGAGGGAGCAGTACTTC. Amino acid sequence: CASSQDMLAGGREQYF.

This clone was seen only once. The chain recombines TRBV6-5 with TRBJ2-1, with D maybe TRBD2 (5 bases). This CDR3 is 15 amino acids long. The ends were cut back, 2 bases at V and 4 bases at J, with 12 bases in the middle. Per germline, CDR1 MNHEY and CDR2 SVGAGI. CDR3 DNA: TGTGCCAGCAGTTACGAGGGAGATCGGTACAATGAGCAGTTCTTC. Its protein is CASSYEGDRYNEQFF.

This clone occurred once. This chain uses TRBV18 with TRBJ1-4, with a possible D match to TRBD1 (5 bases). The CDR3 extends over 13 amino acids. From germline, CDR1 is KGHSH and CDR2 LQKENI. V shed 0 bases and J shed 8 bases, with 7 bases lying between them. The CDR3 is CASSPPGDEKLFF. DNA for the CDR3: TGTGCCAGCTCACCACCAGGGGACGAAAAACTGTTTTTT.

The chain links TRBV5-4 to TRBJ2-5, with D tentatively TRBD2 (5 bases). Trimming shortened V by 0 bases and J by 2 bases, and 11 bases separated the two germline ends. CDR1 is SGHNT, CDR2 YYREEE, per germline (reference sequence). This CDR3 region has 15 residues. In DNA form, the CDR3 reads TGTGCCAGCAGCTTGGAGCGGTCGAGACAAGAGACCCAGTACTTC. This gives the protein CASSLERSRQETQYF.

The chain links TRBV7-7 to TRBJ1-5; no clear D. This CDR3 spans 13 amino acids. Trimming shortened V by 6 bases and J by 2 bases, and 8 bases separated the two germline ends. The germline V gene encodes CDR1 SSHAT and CDR2 FNYEAQ (reference sequence). The CDR3 protein is CASSLDGNQPQHF. DNA for the CDR3: TGTGCCAGCAGTCTCGACGGCAATCAGCCCCAGCATTTT.

The V call is TRBV7-9, the J call TRBJ2-1; D is uncertain. CDR1 and CDR2 (germline): SEHNR, FQNEAQ (reference sequence). There are 17 residues in the CDR3. The V end lost 2 bases, the J end lost 4 bases, and 18 bases lay between the germline ends. The CDR3 sequence is CASSLRVEIALYNEQFF. CDR3 nucleotides: TGTGCCAGCAGCTTAAGGGTAGAGATAGCACTTTACAATGAGCAGTTCTTC.

V usage is TRBV9 and J usage is TRBJ2-7; D is ambiguous. Germline-derived CDR1 and CDR2 are SGDLS and YYNGEE. The CDR3 has 12 residues. V was clipped by 3 bases and J by 6 bases, with 10 bases between them. The CDR3 nucleotides read TGTGCCAGCAGCGCAGTGCTTGGCGAGCAGTACTTC. This sequence encodes CASSAVLGEQYF.

This chain connects TRBV19 to TRBJ2-2; D remains ambiguous. The CDR3 spans 15 residues. The germline V and J ends were trimmed by 9 bases and 0 bases, with 14 bases remaining between them. Germline assignment: CDR1 LNHDA and CDR2 SQIVND (reference sequence). Here the CDR3 DNA reads TGTGCCAGCGCCTTCGGGCTTACGAACACCGGGGAGCTGTTTTTT. As protein: CASAFGLTNTGELFF.

This chain joins TRBV11-3 and TRBJ2-3; 11 nucleotides match TRBD1. CDR1 SGHNT and CDR2 YENEEA come from the germline V gene. The CDR3 consists of 16 residues. The V and J ends lost 2 bases and 3 bases, in that order; junction bases with no gene match: 4. CDR3 loop: CASSLRGTGGTDTQYF. In DNA form, the CDR3 reads TGTGCCAGCAGCTTACGGGGGACAGGGGGAACAGATACGCAGTATTTT.

This sequence joins TRBV23-1 and TRBJ1-3; D remains ambiguous. TRBV23-1 is placed among ORFs of uncertain function. The CDR3 extends over 17 amino acids. Trimming removed 4 bases at V and 0 bases at J, with 16 bases between. CDR3 loop: CASSLSASGVSGNTIYF. The CDR3 region has the DNA TGCGCCAGCAGTCTTTCAGCCTCGGGAGTCTCTGGAAACACCATATATTTT.

The chain joins TRBV18 to TRBJ1-1; TRBD1 agrees at 7 bases. Trimming cost V 3 bases and J 4 bases; bases outside gene matches: 5. Germline CDR1 and CDR2: KGHSH and LQKENI. This CDR3 comprises 14 residues. The CDR3 DNA reads as TGTGCCAGCTCACCGACAGGGAGGATCACTGAAGCTTTCTTT. Residues: CASSPTGRITEAFF.

The rearrangement links TRBV18 to TRBJ1-3; D remains unclear. Trimming cost V 3 bases and J 0 bases, with 12 bases left between them. CDR1 is KGHSH and CDR2 is LQKENI in the germline V gene. The CDR3 runs to 16 residues. The CDR3: CASSPPAGNSGNTIYF. The DNA of the CDR3 is TGTGCCAGCTCACCGCCCGCCGGCAACTCTGGAAACACCATATATTTT.

The rearrangement joins TRBV28 to TRBJ2-3, with TRBD1 matching 9 bases. CDR3 length: 15 residues. Losses at the gene ends were 5 bases for V and 5 bases for J; bases not matched to a gene: 8. Germline V gene lookup returns CDR1 MDHEN and CDR2 SYDVKM. The CDR3: CASSTPQGAEDTQYF. As DNA, the CDR3 is TGTGCCAGCAGTACACCACAGGGGGCAGAAGATACGCAGTATTTT.

The V and J genes are TRBV7-6 and TRBJ2-5, with TRBD1 matching over 7 bases. The CDR3 covers 15 residues. Losses at the gene ends were 0 bases for V and 5 bases for J; bases not matched to a gene: 6. The germline gives CDR1 SGHVS, CDR2 FNYEAQ. The CDR3, as DNA: TGTGCCAGCAGCTTAGCTCTTTCACAGGGGGAGACCCAGTACTTC. Translated, it gives CASSLALSQGETQYF.

The chain carries TRBV5-4 and TRBJ1-2; TRBD1 aligns across 9 bases. The CDR3 has 14 residues. Germline V lookup: CDR1 SGHNT, CDR2 YYREEE (reference sequence). Losses at the gene ends were 4 bases for V and 7 bases for J; bases not matched to a gene: 8. Here the CDR3 DNA reads TGTGCCAGCAGCATGGGACAGGGCCAAACTGGCTACACCTTC. Its protein is CASSMGQGQTGYTF.

The chain joins TRBV5-8 to TRBJ2-1; TRBD2 aligns across 7 bases. V gave up 4 bases and J gave up 2 bases; unmatched junction bases: 3. The V gene's germline CDR1 is SGHTS and CDR2 YDEGEE. This CDR3 is 14 amino acids long. Here the CDR3 DNA reads TGTGCCAGCAGCCGGGGACTAACCTACAATGAGCAGTTCTTC. It codes for CASSRGLTYNEQFF.

The chain is built from TRBV10-3 and TRBJ2-2; D is possibly TRBD1 (6 bases). This CDR3 spans 16 amino acids. Germline V gene data show CDR1 as ENHRY and CDR2 as SYGVKD. Trimming cost V 2 bases and J 7 bases, with 17 bases left between them. CDR3 protein: CAISEPLGRGGGELFF. The CDR3 nucleotides read TGTGCCATCAGTGAGCCCCTTGGCAGGGGCGGCGGGGAGCTGTTTTTT.